The following is a TCR delta chain sequence with its context. What it binds is not known. TCRdb reanalysed the PCR reads via CATT. The sample has some 13,000 delta-chain clones; around 49% are singletons. The ends lost 0 bases at V and 8 bases at J; junction bases unmatched: 27. Germline V gene lookup returns CDR1 TSWWSYY and CDR2 QGS. The CDR3 is 23 residues long. The data were obtained in a study of human gamma delta and Vdelta1 T cells. Study findings and constraints: Acute myeloid leukemia was reportedly broadly targeted by polyclonal Delta One T cells.

The sequencing input was Vdelta1 gamma-delta T cells from blood grown in culture (DOT cells). The rearrangement uses TRDV1 and TRDJ1; 13 positions match TRDD3. This TCR came from a human donor in good health. CDR3 protein: CALGELQSFPWLLGDTVRRKLIF. DNA of the CDR3: TGTGCTCTTGGGGAACTCCAATCTTTCCCGTGGTTACTGGGGGATACGGTGAGGAGGAAACTCATCTTT.